The 15 T cell receptor beta chains below all came from one sample that was sequenced in a study of blood T cell repertoires in COVID-19. Sequenced by immunoSEQ multiplex PCR; TCRdb stores in-frame clones only, minus some. The sample yields just over 250,000 clones, about 90% seen once. The sample was peripheral blood. The receptors derive from a woman in her seventies with COVID-19, enrolled during active disease.

V and J are TRBV6-4 and TRBJ2-1, with TRBD1 identical over 8 bases. J was trimmed by 6 bases and V by 6 bases; bases with no gene match: 4. The CDR3 has 13 amino acids. From germline, CDR1 is MRHNA and CDR2 SNTAGT. CDR3 in DNA: TGTGCCAGCAGGAGAACAGGGGGCAATGAGCAGTTCTTC. Translated: CASRRTGGNEQFF.

This clone was observed a single time. The genes are TRBV6-5 and TRBJ1-6; D remains unclear. This CDR3 has 14 residues. Germline CDR1 is MNHEY and CDR2 is SVGAGI. V was trimmed by 7 bases and J by 3 bases, leaving 10 bases between them. The CDR3 sequence: CASTRLVYNSPLHF. The CDR3 nucleotides are TGTGCCAGCACACGCTTAGTCTATAATTCACCCCTCCACTTT.

V gene TRBV5-8 combines with J gene TRBJ1-6; TRBD1 agrees at 7 bases. This CDR3 is built from 17 residues. Trimming cost V 0 bases and J 2 bases; bases outside gene matches: 5. Per the germline V gene, CDR1 is SGHTS and CDR2 is YDEGEE. In nucleotides, the CDR3 is TGTGCCAGCAGCTTGGATCTGGGACAGACCTATAATTCACCCCTCCACTTT. It codes for CASSLDLGQTYNSPLHF.

J is TRBJ2-1 and V is TRBV7-9; TRBD2 agrees at 7 bases. The ends lost 8 bases at V and 1 base at J; junction bases unmatched: 14. CDR1 is SEHNR and CDR2 is FQNEAQ in the germline V gene (reference sequence). The length of the CDR3 is 17 residues. The CDR3 region is CASRTGGLADSYNEQFF. The CDR3 coding sequence is TGTGCCAGCCGAACCGGCGGGCTAGCGGATTCCTACAATGAGCAGTTCTTC.

In DNA form, the CDR3 reads TGTGCCAGCAGCCAAGTCGCGGGACGGAGGCTGAATGAGCAGTTCTTC. Translation gives CASSQVAGRRLNEQFF. The chain combines TRBV14 with TRBJ2-1, with D possibly TRBD2 on 6 matching bases. Germline assignment: CDR1 SGHDN and CDR2 FVKESK. The CDR3 runs to 16 residues. V lost 1 base and J lost 7, with 17 bases in between.

Only a few counts were recorded for this clone. The chain has TRBV3-1 (or the pseudogene TRBV3-2) and TRBJ1-3; D ambiguous. This CDR3 spans 12 amino acids. Germline V gene lookup returns CDR1 LGHDT and CDR2 YNNKEL (reference sequence). V lost 2 bases and J lost 4, with 3 bases in between. DNA for the CDR3: TGTGCCAGCAGCCAACTCGGAAACACCATATATTTT. As protein: CASSQLGNTIYF.

J is TRBJ2-5 and V is TRBV15; TRBD2 matches at 13 bases. CDR1 LNHNV and CDR2 YYDKDF come from the germline V gene (reference sequence). After removal of 3 bases from V and 5 bases from J, the junction contained 6 bases not matched to a gene. The CDR3 is 16 amino acids. CDR3 sequence reads: CATSSWTSGSGETQYF. CDR3 in DNA: TGTGCCACCAGCAGCTGGACTAGCGGGAGTGGTGAGACCCAGTACTTC.

This clone came up a few times. V usage is TRBV12-3 or TRBV12-4 and J usage is TRBJ1-5, with 7 bases that match TRBD1. V trimming: 7 bases; J trimming: 7 bases; junction bases outside the gene matches: 7. The CDR3 is 13 amino acids. CDR3 sequence reads: CASNFGQAQPQHF. The CDR3 DNA sequence: TGTGCCAGCAACTTCGGACAGGCCCAGCCCCAGCATTTT.

The chain carries TRBV19 and TRBJ2-1; 13 positions agree with TRBD2. This CDR3 spans 15 amino acids. Per germline, CDR1 LNHDA and CDR2 SQIVND (reference sequence). V lost 5 bases and J lost 8; bases outside the gene matches: 6. CDR3 sequence (DNA): TGTGCCAGTAGTCCCTCACTAGCGGGAGGGGATGAGCAGTTCTTC. Translation gives CASSPSLAGGDEQFF.

This chain links TRBV11-2 with TRBJ1-2, with 7 positions matching TRBD1. The CDR3 is 16 residues long. The V segment lost 5 bases and the J segment 8 bases; nucleotides outside the gene matches: 17. The germline CDR1 and CDR2 sequences are SGHAT and FQNNGV. The DNA for the CDR3 is TGTGCCAGCAGCCGACCCGACAGGGATCGTATGAGGGGCTACACCTTC. It is translated as CASSRPDRDRMRGYTF.

CDR3 protein: CASRRGTYNEQFF. The CDR3 nucleotides are TGTGCCAGCCGTCGAGGTACCTACAATGAGCAGTTCTTC. The rearrangement joins TRBV2 to TRBJ2-1, with D hard to call. Germline CDR1 and CDR2: SNHLY and FYNNEI. This CDR3 comprises 13 residues. Trimming left V 8 bases short and J 2 bases short, with 10 bases between.

The CDR3 region has the DNA TGCGCCAGCAGCGAGGACAGTAAAAGTGGCTACACCTTC. Protein: CASSEDSKSGYTF. The chain combines TRBV5-1 with TRBJ1-2, with a possible D match to TRBD1 (6 bases). The CDR3 covers 13 residues. CDR1 is SGHRS and CDR2 is YFSETQ in the germline V gene. With 4 bases removed from V and 7 bases from J, the gap between germline ends came to 14 bases.

The chain employs TRBV19 and TRBJ2-1; 16 bases are a match to TRBD2. The germline V gene encodes CDR1 LNHDA and CDR2 SQIVND (reference sequence). This CDR3 has 18 residues. V shed 4 bases, J shed 9 bases, and the junction held 12 bases outside the gene matches. The CDR3 loop is CASSTTPGTSGREVEQFF. The CDR3 DNA is TGTGCCAGTAGTACGACGCCCGGGACTAGCGGGAGGGAGGTTGAGCAGTTCTTC.

The chain is built from TRBV11-3 and TRBJ2-7, with 11 nucleotides matching TRBD2. Trimming removed 5 bases from V and 5 bases from J; junction bases left unmatched: 14. Per the germline V gene, CDR1 is SGHNT and CDR2 is YENEEA. The CDR3 has 17 amino acids. This CDR3 is CASSPLTRLAGFDEQYF. CDR3 in DNA: TGTGCCAGCAGCCCCCTTACTCGACTAGCGGGATTTGACGAGCAGTACTTC.

This chain joins TRBV4-1 and TRBJ2-5; weak D call: TRBD2 (6 bases). V was clipped by 3 bases and J by 4 bases, with 15 bases between them. This CDR3 contains 15 residues. The germline V gene encodes CDR1 MGHRA and CDR2 YSYEKL. The CDR3 DNA follows: TGCGCCAGCAGCCATAATAGCGGACTGGGAGAGACCCAGTACTTC. It specifies CASSHNSGLGETQYF.